This T cell receptor beta chain was sequenced during a study of metastatic and nonmetastatic thyroid tumors. Across the study: Across blood and tumor or nodule tissue, repertoires from malignant and benign thyroid patients were compared with one another.

Among the patients, none had received any treatment before thyroid surgery. At least ten counts were recorded for this clone. This CDR3 has 14 amino acids. The J segment lost 1 base and the V segment lost 4 bases, leaving 1 base of the junction unmatched. Germline CDR1 is MGHRA and CDR2 is YSYEKL. Under the authors' procedure: A papillary thyroid cancer distant-metastasis classifier was built from CDR3 differences across clinicopathological groups. Using MiXCR, TCRdb reanalyzed the PCR reads. V and J calls and clone size were set by TCRdb, not the authors. The sample lists about 22,000 clones; roughly 36% were seen once.

The specimen sequenced was blood. The chain has TRBV4-1 and TRBJ2-1, with 7 bases aligning to TRBD2. The sequence was collected from a male donor with papillary thyroid cancer or a benign thyroid nodule (not recorded which). Some clones in this sample may be carry-over from other donors' samples. The CDR3, as DNA: TGCGCCAGCAGCCGGGGGGGTTCCTACAATGAGCAGTTCTTC. It codes for CASSRGGSYNEQFF.